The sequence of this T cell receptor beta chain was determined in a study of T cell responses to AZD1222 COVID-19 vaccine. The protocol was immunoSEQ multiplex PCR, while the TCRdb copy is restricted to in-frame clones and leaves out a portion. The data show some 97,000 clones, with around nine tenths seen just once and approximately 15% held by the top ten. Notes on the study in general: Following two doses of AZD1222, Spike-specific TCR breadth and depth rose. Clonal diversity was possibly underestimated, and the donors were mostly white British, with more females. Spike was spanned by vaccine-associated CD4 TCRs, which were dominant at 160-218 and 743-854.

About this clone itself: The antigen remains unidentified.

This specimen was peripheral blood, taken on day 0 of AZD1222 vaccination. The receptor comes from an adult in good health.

The CDR3, as DNA: TGTGCCAGCAGCCGGGGAGTACTTCGGTCCTATGGCTACACCTTC. As protein: CASSRGVLRSYGYTF. The chain recombines TRBV5-4 with TRBJ1-2; the D is unclear. Germline lookup yields CDR1 SGHNT and CDR2 YYREEE (reference sequence). The CDR3 extends over 15 amino acids. V shed 4 bases and J shed 4 bases, with 17 bases lying between them.